The 10 T cell receptor beta chains in this list originate from one sample, sequenced in a study of identical twins. TCRdb re-called the 5' RACE reads through MiXCR, storing one row per CDR3 protein. The repertoire holds just under 550,000 distinct CDR3 sequences, with around 15% as singletons. The same data also went into a second study, on yellow fever vaccine responses in identical twins.

Sample: CD4+ T cells sorted from blood. The receptors derive from a woman between 18 and 29 years old in good health.

This clonotype was seen a handful of times. The germline gene is not matched at one end of the junction; a read error may be the cause. The rearrangement links TRBV20-1 to TRBJ2-2; a possible D gene is TRBD2 (6 bases). This CDR3 comprises 17 residues. Germline loops: CDR1 DFQATT, CDR2 SNEGSKA (reference sequence). CDR3 sequence (DNA): TGCTGTGCTAGACTAGTAGGACGGGGGATGAACACCGGGGAGCTGTTTTTT. It specifies CCARLVGRGMNTGELFF.

This clonotype was detected many times. J is TRBJ2-4 and V is TRBV12-3 or TRBV12-4; 8 bases line up with TRBD1. J gave up 2 bases and V 4 bases, and 10 bases lay outside the gene matches. This CDR3 is built from 17 residues. As DNA, the CDR3 is TGTGCCAGCAGTTCCATCGGACAGGGAGTGACCAAAAACATTCAGTACTTC. Its protein is CASSSIGQGVTKNIQYF.

This clonotype was observed a handful of times. The chain couples TRBV29-1 to TRBJ2-2; possible D gene TRBD2, 6 bases. V was clipped by 6 bases and J by 1 base, with 9 bases between them. CDR1 and CDR2 from the germline V gene are SQVTM and ANQGSEA. CDR3 length: 13 amino acids. The CDR3: CSVAGRNTGELFF. The DNA for the CDR3 is TGCAGCGTCGCGGGACGGAACACCGGGGAGCTGTTTTTT.

The chain uses TRBV15 and TRBJ2-5; D may be TRBD1 (6 bases). Per germline, CDR1 LNHNV and CDR2 YYDKDF (reference sequence). The CDR3 has 13 residues. The V end lost 6 bases, the J end lost 4 bases, and 12 bases lay between the germline ends. The CDR3 loop reads CATSPRGTETQYF. The CDR3 DNA is TGTGCCACCAGTCCCAGGGGAACAGAGACCCAGTACTTC.

This clonotype appeared many times. The CDR3 DNA reads TGCAGCGTCGCACCAAGACAGGGTGACGGAAACACCATATATTTT. Translating it yields CSVAPRQGDGNTIYF. The rearrangement links TRBV29-1 to TRBJ1-3; TRBD1 agrees at 7 bases. This CDR3 region has 15 residues. The V and J ends lost 6 bases and 4 bases, in that order; junction bases with no gene match: 12. Germline lookup yields CDR1 SQVTM and CDR2 ANQGSEA.

The chain employs TRBV24-1 and TRBJ2-7, with unresolved D. CDR1 is KGHDR, CDR2 SFDVKD, per germline. The V and J ends lost 4 bases and 5 bases respectively, with 14 bases between them. This CDR3 has 14 amino acids. CDR3: CATSEARVSDEQYF. DNA of the CDR3: TGTGCCACCAGTGAAGCTAGGGTATCCGACGAGCAGTACTTC.

This chain links TRBV12-3 or TRBV12-4 with TRBJ2-3; 7 positions agree with TRBD2. CDR3 size: 15 residues. V was pared by 8 bases and J by 2 bases, with 10 bases of the junction left unmatched. The CDR3 DNA follows: TGTGCCAGCGGGGAGGGGAAGCGGAACACAGATACGCAGTATTTT. Translating gives CASGEGKRNTDTQYF.

The genes are TRBV28 and TRBJ1-6, with a weak D call TRBD1 (5 bases). Trimming removed 4 bases from V and 11 bases from J, with 18 bases in between. The germline V gene has CDR1 MDHEN and CDR2 SYDVKM. The CDR3 has 15 amino acids. The CDR3 region has the DNA TGTGCCAGCAGTTCCCAAGTCGGGGGGTTGGCACCCCTCCACTTT. Its translation is CASSSQVGGLAPLHF.

This chain uses TRBV4-2 with TRBJ2-1; 7 nucleotides align to TRBD1. Germline CDR1 reads LGHNA; CDR2 reads YNFKEQ. The CDR3 runs to 16 residues. Trimming cost V 4 bases and J 0 bases; bases outside gene matches: 6. The CDR3 DNA is TGTGCCAGCAGCCTAATACAGGGGAGCTCCTACAATGAGCAGTTCTTC. Amino acids: CASSLIQGSSYNEQFF.

This clonotype has a count of ten or more. The gene calls are TRBV12-3 or TRBV12-4 and TRBJ1-3, with D unclear. There are 14 residues in the CDR3. The germline V and J ends were trimmed by 2 bases and 2 bases, with 7 bases remaining between them. Here the CDR3 reads CASSLWETGNTIYF. In nucleotides, the CDR3 is TGTGCCAGCAGTTTATGGGAAACTGGAAACACCATATATTTT.